This TCR beta chain came from a study of monozygotic twins with inflammatory bowel disease. Turning to this clonotype: No antigen is known for it.

This CDR3 is built from 11 residues. The V gene's germline CDR1 is DFQATT and CDR2 SNEGSKA (reference sequence). Findings and caveats of the study: Variability may have been added to patient repertoires by differing immunosuppressive treatments.

TCRalpha along with TCRbeta cDNA was subjected to two nested PCRs lasting roughly 17 and 9 cycles. After re-calling the 5' RACE reads, TCRdb lists one entry per CDR3 protein, DNA absent. The repertoire table contains about 130,000 distinct CDR3 sequences. Sequencing was done on a sample of blood. The TCR originated in a human donor with ulcerative colitis or Crohn's disease, or a healthy co-twin of an affected twin (not recorded which). This chain connects TRBV20-1 to TRBJ2-1. The CDR3: CSAAEVSEQFF.